This T cell receptor beta chain was recovered during a study of regulatory T cells in long-lasting Graves disease. Specified time point: persistent/refractory GD, antithyroid drugs over 5 years with positive TRAb. The TCR library used RNA extracted from PBMCs. Investigators report Graves' disease was diagnosed under American Thyroid Association guidelines. EDTA tubes were used for drawing around 8.8 milliliters of peripheral blood. In regard to this clonotype: Its antigen is unidentified.

Trimming took 3 bases from V and 1 from J, leaving 14 bases between them. Germline V lookup: CDR1 SGHRS, CDR2 YFSETQ. There are 15 residues in the CDR3. Study-wide findings and caveats: Rather than thyroid tissue, only peripheral blood underwent study. Persistent Graves' patients had lower TCR diversity than newly diagnosed ones.

In building TCR beta libraries, iRepertoire HTBI primers were used together with Arm-PCR of CDR3 regions. Each CDR3 protein is one row after TCRdb ran MiXCR on the multiplex PCR reads. The data hold roughly 450,000 distinct CDR3 sequences, with approximately 23% observed a single time. The receptor was derived from a female donor with Graves disease. The sequences come from peripheral blood mononuclear cells (PBMCs), collected when the disease was refractory, from a patient treated with antithyroid drugs. The rearrangement links TRBV5-1 to TRBJ2-7; D is unclear. CDR3 in amino acids: CASSSGIGVSYEQYF. CDR3 DNA sequence: TGCGCCAGCAGCTCAGGAATAGGAGTTTCCTACGAGCAGTACTTC.